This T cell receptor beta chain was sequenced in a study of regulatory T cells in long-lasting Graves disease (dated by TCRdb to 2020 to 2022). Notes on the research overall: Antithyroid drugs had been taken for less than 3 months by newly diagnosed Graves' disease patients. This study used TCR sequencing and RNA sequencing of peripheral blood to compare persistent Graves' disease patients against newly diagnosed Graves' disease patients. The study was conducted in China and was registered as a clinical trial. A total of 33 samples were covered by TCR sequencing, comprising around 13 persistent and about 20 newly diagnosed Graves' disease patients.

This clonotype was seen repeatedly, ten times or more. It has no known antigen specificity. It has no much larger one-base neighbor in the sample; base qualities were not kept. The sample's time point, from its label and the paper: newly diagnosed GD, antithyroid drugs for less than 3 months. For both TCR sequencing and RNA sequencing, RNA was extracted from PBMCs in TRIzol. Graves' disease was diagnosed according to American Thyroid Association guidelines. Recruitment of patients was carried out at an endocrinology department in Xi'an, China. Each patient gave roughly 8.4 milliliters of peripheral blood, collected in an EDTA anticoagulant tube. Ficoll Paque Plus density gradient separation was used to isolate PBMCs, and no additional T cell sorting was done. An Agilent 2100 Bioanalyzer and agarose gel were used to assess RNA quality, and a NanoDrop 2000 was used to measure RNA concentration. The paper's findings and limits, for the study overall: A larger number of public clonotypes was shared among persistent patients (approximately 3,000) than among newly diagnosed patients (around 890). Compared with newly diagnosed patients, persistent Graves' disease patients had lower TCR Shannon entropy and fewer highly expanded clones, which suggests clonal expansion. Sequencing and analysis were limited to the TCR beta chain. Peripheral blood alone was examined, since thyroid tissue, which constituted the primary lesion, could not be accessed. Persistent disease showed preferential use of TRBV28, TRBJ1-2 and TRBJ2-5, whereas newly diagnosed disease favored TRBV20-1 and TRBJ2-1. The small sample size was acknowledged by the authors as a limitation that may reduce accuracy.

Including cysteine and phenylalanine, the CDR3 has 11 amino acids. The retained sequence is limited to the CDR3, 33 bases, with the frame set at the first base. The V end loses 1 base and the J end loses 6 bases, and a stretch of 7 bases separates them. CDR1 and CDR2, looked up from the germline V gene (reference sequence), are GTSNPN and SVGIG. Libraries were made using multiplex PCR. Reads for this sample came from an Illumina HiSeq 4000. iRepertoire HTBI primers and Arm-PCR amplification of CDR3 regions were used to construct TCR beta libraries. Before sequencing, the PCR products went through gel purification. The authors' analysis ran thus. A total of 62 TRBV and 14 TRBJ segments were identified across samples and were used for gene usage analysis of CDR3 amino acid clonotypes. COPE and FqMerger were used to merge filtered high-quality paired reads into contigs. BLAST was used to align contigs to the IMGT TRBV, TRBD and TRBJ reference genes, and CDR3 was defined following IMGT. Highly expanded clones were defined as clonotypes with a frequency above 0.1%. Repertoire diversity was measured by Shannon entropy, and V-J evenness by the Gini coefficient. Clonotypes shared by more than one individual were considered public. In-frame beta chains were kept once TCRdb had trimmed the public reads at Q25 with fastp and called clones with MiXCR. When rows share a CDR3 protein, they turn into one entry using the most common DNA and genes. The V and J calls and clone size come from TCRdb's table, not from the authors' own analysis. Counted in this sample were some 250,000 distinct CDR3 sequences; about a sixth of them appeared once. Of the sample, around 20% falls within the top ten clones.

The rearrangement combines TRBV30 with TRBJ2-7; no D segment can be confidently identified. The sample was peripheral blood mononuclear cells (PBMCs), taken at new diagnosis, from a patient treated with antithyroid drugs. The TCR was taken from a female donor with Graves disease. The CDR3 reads CAWSGIGEQYF. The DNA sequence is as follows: TGTGCCTGGAGTGGGATAGGCGAGCAGTACTTC.